This T cell receptor beta chain is from a study of cytomegalovirus exposure and HLA in healthy donors. Study-level findings and limits: Later analysis suggested links between common viral pathogens and several top significant clusters. Presence/absence analyses took donor sequencing depth as roughly uniform.

Regarding this clone: Its specificity is not known.

Samples came from healthy bone marrow donors. The PCR contained 60 Vbeta and 13 Jbeta primers. Method: immunoSEQ multiplex PCR; TCRdb's copy keeps in-frame clones and lacks some. The repertoire holds around 120,000 clones, approximately 85% seen once, with more than 1.5% in the top ten. Germline assignment: CDR1 SGHDT and CDR2 YYEEEE. The CDR3 consists of 14 residues. V gave up 6 bases and J gave up 4 bases, with 16 bases separating them. The clonotype originates from a boy aged 10-17 years in good health and CMV-seronegative. This chain joins TRBV5-6 and TRBJ1-2, with D possibly matching TRBD1 (6 bases). The source material was PBMCs. The chain's CDR3 is CASNEQGSFYGYTF. The CDR3 DNA reads TGTGCCAGCAACGAACAGGGCTCCTTCTATGGCTACACCTTC.